These T cell receptor beta chains were read from a single sample in a study of T cell responses to AZD1222 COVID-19 vaccine. Assay used: immunoSEQ multiplex PCR; TCRdb lists only in-frame clones, some missing. The sample has more than 150,000 clones; less than 95% are singletons. The material was peripheral blood, obtained on day 0 of AZD1222 vaccination. The receptors shown here come from an adult in good health. The CDR3 runs from the conserved cysteine through the conserved F or W. D genes are given only for firm matches. For some rows the clone size is stated as once, few or many, or as a class when expanded; others skip it.

clone_size | d_call | j_call | v_call | cdr3_aa | cdr3_nt
NA | NA | TRBJ1-5 | TRBV18 | CASSPPGTEIGKPQHF | TGTGCCAGCTCACCGCCCGGGACGGAGATAGGGAAGCCCCAGCATTTT
once | NA | TRBJ2-2 | TRBV5-1 | CASSLASRAPGPGELFF | TGCGCCAGCAGCTTGGCCTCAAGAGCCCCGGGGCCCGGGGAGCTGTTTTTT
once | NA | TRBJ1-2 | TRBV5-1 | CASSSSGLDTGGYTF | TGCGCCAGCAGCTCCTCCGGCCTCGATACGGGAGGCTACACCTTC
NA | NA | TRBJ1-1 | TRBV13 | CASSSDNTEAFF | TGTGCCAGCAGCTCGGATAACACTGAAGCTTTCTTT
NA | NA | TRBJ1-2 | TRBV2 | CASSEALQGLGGYTF | TGTGCCAGCAGTGAAGCGCTTCAGGGGTTGGGTGGCTACACCTTC
NA | NA | TRBJ1-6 | TRBV6-2/TRBV6-3 | CASSYAEGRNSPLHF | TGTGCCAGCAGTTACGCCGAGGGGCGGAATTCACCCCTCCACTTT
once | NA | TRBJ1-2 | TRBV6-4 | CASSVAANYGYTF | TGTGCCAGCAGTGTGGCGGCAAACTATGGCTACACCTTC
few | NA | TRBJ1-1 | TRBV15 | CATSRDKGGNTEAFF | TGTGCCACCAGCAGAGATAAAGGTGGAAACACTGAAGCTTTCTTT
NA | TRBD1 | TRBJ2-7 | TRBV3-1/TRBV3-2 | CASSHAPTGDYEQYF | TGTGCCAGCAGCCATGCCCCAACAGGGGACTACGAGCAGTACTTC
few | NA | TRBJ1-4 | TRBV2 | CASSEAPRGRGGEKLFF | TGTGCCAGCAGTGAAGCGCCGCGTGGCAGGGGCGGTGAAAAACTGTTTTTT
NA | NA | TRBJ2-1 | TRBV5-6 | CASTPTGYNEQFF | TGTGCCAGCACCCCAACCGGGTACAATGAGCAGTTCTTC
NA | TRBD2 | TRBJ2-5 | TRBV3-1/TRBV3-2 | CASSQDGLAGGPMGRETQYF | TGTGCCAGCAGCCAAGATGGGCTAGCGGGAGGGCCTATGGGACGAGAGACCCAGTACTTC
NA | TRBD2 | TRBJ2-1 | TRBV10-3 | CAISPQPSGSMYEQFF | TGTGCCATCAGCCCCCAACCTAGCGGGAGTATGTATGAGCAGTTCTTC
NA | NA | TRBJ1-3 | TRBV6-5 | CAKGPRSAGNTIYF | TGTGCCAAAGGACCTCGATCAGCTGGAAACACCATATATTTT